The 13 T cell receptor beta chains given below trace back to one sample, sequenced in a study of tumor and adjacent non-tumor tissue in lung cancer. The template was RNA from unsorted bulk tissue. The library came from three nested PCR rounds adapted from ARM-PCR protocols. TCRdb re-called the multiplex PCR reads with MiXCR, one entry per CDR3 protein. Among 70,000 to 90,000 distinct CDR3 sequences listed, around four fifths were seen once. The source material was lung tumor tissue. Receptors originate from a woman between 45 and 60 years old with non-small cell lung cancer.

V is TRBV6-6 and J is TRBJ2-5; weak D call: TRBD1 (6 bases). This CDR3 is built from 14 residues. The germline CDR1 and CDR2 sequences are MNHNY and SVGAGI (reference sequence). Trimming shortened V by 9 bases and J by 4 bases, and 18 bases separated the two germline ends. The CDR3, as DNA: TGTGCCAGTAGATACACACAGGGTCGAGAGACCCAGTACTTC. This codes for CASRYTQGRETQYF.

This clonotype was detected ten times or more. A clone one base away is much larger, so this may be a read error. V is TRBV6-1 and J is TRBJ2-7; no definite D call. This CDR3 has 9 amino acids. Per the germline V gene, CDR1 is MNHNS and CDR2 is SASEGT. The CDR3 coding sequence is TGTGCCAGCAACTACGGGCAGTACTTC. It specifies CASNYGQYF.

V usage is TRBV6-1 and J usage is TRBJ2-1; D may be TRBD1 or TRBD2 (5 bases each). The CDR3 sequence is 16 residues long. V dropped 7 bases and J dropped 6 bases, with 22 bases sitting between them. Germline V CDR1 and CDR2: MNHNS, SASEGT. The CDR3 DNA follows: TGTGCCAGCACCCCAACCGAGGGGTCGGATGGCAATGAGCAGTTCTTC. Translated: CASTPTEGSDGNEQFF.

About this clonotype: Sequence at one end of the junction differs from germline and may be a read error. The chain combines TRBV6-5 with TRBJ2-5, with D tentatively TRBD1 (5 bases). CDR1 and CDR2 (germline): MNHEY, SVGAGI. The CDR3 consists of 14 residues. In DNA, the CDR3 is TGTGCCAGAAGTTACGTCGGACAAGAAGAGACCCGGTACTTC. This sequence encodes CARSYVGQEETRYF.

This clonotype showed up many times. This chain links TRBV20-1 with TRBJ2-2; D uncertain. Germline V gene data show CDR1 as DFQATT and CDR2 as SNEGSKA (reference sequence). The CDR3 totals 11 residues. The germline V and J ends were trimmed by 7 bases and 0 bases, with 3 bases remaining between them. CDR3 region: CSVPNTGELFF. CDR3 nucleotides: TGCAGTGTTCCGAACACCGGGGAGCTGTTTTTT.

V gene TRBV7-9 combines with J gene TRBJ2-1, with a weak D call TRBD2 (6 bases). Per germline, CDR1 SEHNR and CDR2 FQNEAQ (reference sequence). There are 15 residues in the CDR3. V lost 4 bases and J lost 5, with 15 bases in between. CDR3 in amino acids: CASSSRLDYNNEQFF. In nucleotides, the CDR3 is TGTGCCAGCAGCTCAAGGTTGGACTACAACAATGAGCAGTTCTTC. Drawing the rest from reference TRBV7-9 and TRBJ2-1, the complete variable domain is DTGVSQNPRHKITKRGQNVTFRCDPISEHNRLYWYRQTLGQGPEFLTYFQNEAQLEKSRLLSDRFSAERPKGSFSTLEIQRTEQGDSAMYLCASSSRLDYNNEQFFGPGTRLTVL.

In its sample, this clonotype was seen many times. The chain uses TRBV6-1 and TRBJ2-7; the D is unclear. The CDR3 consists of 14 residues. Germline values: CDR1 MNHNS, CDR2 SASEGT. V was pared by 8 bases and J by 5 bases, with 19 bases between. In nucleotides, the CDR3 is TGTGCCAGCTTATCCAGCCCCTCAAGGAACGAGCAGTACTTC. Protein sequence: CASLSSPSRNEQYF.

On this clonotype itself: The germline gene is not matched at one end of the junction; a read error may be the cause. CDR3 region: CASSLESGSTIYF. CDR3 nucleotides: TGTGCCAGTAGCTTAGAGTCTGGAAGCACCATATATTTT. The chain uses TRBV7-9 and TRBJ1-3; D is unresolved. The CDR3 contains 13 residues. Germline V gives CDR1 SEHNR, CDR2 FQNEAQ (reference sequence).

The chain joins TRBV7-8 to TRBJ2-1; TRBD2 agrees at 8 bases. The end of the DNA aligns better with TRBJ2-7, so the J call may be wrong. Germline CDR1 is SGHVS and CDR2 is FQNEAQ. The CDR3 consists of 15 residues. The CDR3 nucleotides are TGTGCCAGCAACTCCCGACTAGCGTCCTACAATGAGCAGTACTTC. Its translation is CASNSRLASYNEQYF.

A note on this clonotype: The CDR3 end shows no conserved phenylalanine or tryptophan, and so a read error is likely. The DNA is omitted, as the CDR3 cannot be located on it reliably, and the CDR3 follows TCRdb's listing. The genes are TRBV6-8 and TRBJ2-1; the D call in the table, TRBD2, was not verified against the DNA. The CDR3 spans 9 amino acids, including both terminal residues. The V gene's germline CDR1 is MNHGY and CDR2 SAAAGT. The CDR3 loop reads CASNTSAFL.

Regarding this clonotype: Germline is not matched at one junction end, which may reflect a read error. The V and J genes are TRBV29-1 and TRBJ2-1; 8 bases line up with TRBD1. The length of the CDR3 is 15 residues. Germline assignment: CDR1 SQVTM and CDR2 ANQGSEA. CDR3 DNA sequence: TGCAACGTTGATTCTTCCGGACAGGGAAGGGGTGACCAGTTCTTC. It codes for CNVDSSGQGRGDQFF.

V is TRBV20-1 and J is TRBJ1-1; weak D call: TRBD1 (6 bases). The germline CDR1 and CDR2 sequences are DFQATT and SNEGSKA (reference sequence). V was pared by 5 bases and J by 3 bases, with 13 bases between. This CDR3 spans 13 amino acids. The CDR3: CSAPQGRYTEAFF. Here the CDR3 DNA reads TGCAGTGCTCCCCAGGGGAGGTACACTGAAGCTTTCTTT.

About this clonotype itself: One end of the junction varies from germline; a read error may be responsible. J is TRBJ2-1 and V is TRBV29-1; D is uncertain. CDR1 SQVTM and CDR2 ANQGSEA come from the germline V gene. The CDR3 spans 16 residues. The CDR3 spells CSVEDPNRRTYNEHLF. The CDR3 bases are TGCAGCGTTGAAGATCCGAATAGGCGGACCTACAATGAGCACTTGTTC.